These 26 T cell receptor beta chains share one sample of origin, sequenced in a study of T cells in narcolepsy. Assay: immunoSEQ multiplex PCR; the TCRdb copy retains only in-frame clones and omits some. The table has some 30,000 clones, about four fifths seen once; the top ten hold under 1.3%. The sequenced sample consisted of CD45RA- memory CD4+ T cells from PBMCs. The receptor source for this set is a human donor with narcolepsy.

The chain combines TRBV30 with TRBJ1-4; the D is unclear. V was clipped by 0 bases and J by 8 bases, with 7 bases between them. The CDR3 length is 12 residues. Germline V lookup: CDR1 GTSNPN, CDR2 SVGIG (reference sequence). CDR3 protein: CAWSVVVEKLFF. Written as DNA, the CDR3 is TGTGCCTGGAGTGTGGTTGTAGAAAAACTGTTTTTT.

The chain uses TRBV28 and TRBJ1-1; D is unclear. V was trimmed by 3 bases and J by 3 bases, leaving 8 bases between them. CDR3 length equals 13 residues. Germline V gene data show CDR1 as MDHEN and CDR2 as SYDVKM. The CDR3 sequence is CASSFVGDTEAFF. For the CDR3, the DNA is TGTGCCAGCAGTTTTGTCGGAGACACTGAAGCTTTCTTT.

The table lists this clone with a few counts. J is TRBJ2-3 and V is TRBV11-3; 9 nucleotides agree with TRBD2. Germline V gene lookup returns CDR1 SGHNT and CDR2 YENEEA. After removal of 4 bases from V and 4 bases from J, the junction contained 6 bases not matched to a gene. The CDR3 contains 15 residues. CDR3 residues: CASSYGGGASDTQYF. CDR3 DNA: TGTGCCAGCAGCTATGGCGGGGGGGCCTCAGATACGCAGTATTTT.

Concerning this clone: Other nucleotide sequences in the sample specify the same CDR3. The V and J genes are TRBV6-1 and TRBJ2-5; TRBD2 matches at 12 bases. This CDR3 contains 15 residues. Per the germline V gene, CDR1 is MNHNS and CDR2 is SASEGT. V was clipped by 2 bases and J by 2 bases; unmatched bases: 0. This CDR3 reads CASSELAGGQETQYF. The CDR3 nucleotides are TGTGCCAGCAGTGAACTAGCGGGGGGGCAAGAGACCCAGTACTTC.

This clone was seen only a few times. The J gene is TRBJ2-7, the V gene TRBV27; the match to TRBD1 covers 8 bases. Per the germline V gene, CDR1 is MNHEY and CDR2 is SMNVEV (reference sequence). The V segment lost 3 bases and the J segment 9 bases; nucleotides outside the gene matches: 4. This CDR3 is 12 amino acids long. The CDR3 region is CASSLDRATQYF. CDR3 DNA sequence: TGTGCCAGCAGTTTGGACAGGGCTACGCAGTACTTC.

The chain employs TRBV13 and TRBJ2-1; D perhaps matches TRBD2 (5 bases). Trimming pared 5 bases from V and 9 bases from J, leaving 8 bases between. CDR1 and CDR2 from the germline V gene are PRHDT and FYEKMQ (reference sequence). This CDR3 spans 11 amino acids. In DNA form, the CDR3 reads TGTGCCAGCAGCCGGGCGGGTGAGCAGTTCTTC. The encoded protein is CASSRAGEQFF.

The V and J genes are TRBV27 and TRBJ1-1; D uncertain. Deletions cut 6 bases from V and 4 bases from J, with 15 bases between. This CDR3 spans 14 amino acids. CDR1 is MNHEY, CDR2 SMNVEV, per germline (reference sequence). Here the CDR3 reads CASSPDGGGTEAFF. Written as DNA, the CDR3 is TGTGCCAGCAGCCCGGACGGAGGAGGCACTGAAGCTTTCTTT.

V usage is TRBV6-1 and J usage is TRBJ2-7; no clear D. CDR1 is MNHNS and CDR2 is SASEGT in the germline V gene. Trimming shortened V by 6 bases and J by 3 bases, and 15 bases separated the two germline ends. The CDR3 runs 14 residues. The CDR3 DNA reads TGTGCCAGCAGGGTCACAAGTTTTGGCTACGAGCAGTACTTC. Residues: CASRVTSFGYEQYF.

This rearrangement joins TRBV25-1 to TRBJ2-5; possible D gene TRBD2, 7 bases. The CDR3 totals 14 residues. The germline gives CDR1 MGHDK, CDR2 SYGVNS. V was pared by 2 bases and J by 4 bases, with 11 bases between. The CDR3 is CASSEMRGRETQYF. In DNA, the CDR3 is TGTGCCAGCAGTGAAATGCGGGGGCGAGAGACCCAGTACTTC. The full variable domain, completed using reference TRBV25-1 and TRBJ2-5, is EADIYQTPRYLVIGTGKKITLECSQTMGHDKMYWYQQDPGMELHLIHYSYGVNSTEKGDLSSESTVSRIRTEHFPLTLESARPSHTSQYLCASSEMRGRETQYFGPGTRLLVL.

The chain couples TRBV2 to TRBJ2-2, with 7 bases matching TRBD2. Germline trimming cut 6 bases from V and 8 bases from J; bases unmatched to any gene: 3. The germline CDR1 and CDR2 sequences are SNHLY and FYNNEI. The CDR3 has 12 residues. The CDR3 bases are TGTGCCAGCAGAGCGGGGAGGGGGGAGCTGTTTTTT. Its protein is CASRAGRGELFF.

This rearrangement joins TRBV6-1 to TRBJ1-1, with D uncertain. The CDR3 consists of 14 residues. Trimming pared 2 bases from V and 6 bases from J, leaving 13 bases between. Germline V gene lookup returns CDR1 MNHNS and CDR2 SASEGT. CDR3 in DNA: TGTGCCAGCAGTGAAACGGGGTATGTCCCTGAAGCTTTCTTT. It codes for CASSETGYVPEAFF.

This sequence joins TRBV6-1 and TRBJ1-6; unclear D gene. The germline V gene has CDR1 MNHNS and CDR2 SASEGT. The CDR3 extends over 12 amino acids. V lost 6 bases and J lost 7, with 7 bases in between. CDR3 DNA: TGTGCCAGCAGGACCACCAATTCACCCCTCCACTTT. Amino acid sequence: CASRTTNSPLHF.

V is TRBV19 and J is TRBJ1-2; TRBD1 aligns across 9 bases. CDR3 length: 14 amino acids. The V gene end was trimmed by 7 bases and the J gene end by 2 bases; junction bases not matched to a gene: 5. Germline V gives CDR1 LNHDA, CDR2 SQIVND (reference sequence). CDR3 in amino acids: CASKGQGANYGYTF. DNA for the CDR3: TGTGCCAGTAAGGGACAGGGCGCCAACTATGGCTACACCTTC.

The chain links TRBV28 to TRBJ2-7, with D unclear. Trimming shortened V by 4 bases and J by 2 bases, and 9 bases separated the two germline ends. The CDR3 consists of 13 residues. The V gene's germline CDR1 is MDHEN and CDR2 SYDVKM. The CDR3 spells CASSSARTYEQYF. The CDR3 bases are TGTGCCAGCAGTTCGGCGCGCACCTACGAGCAGTACTTC. Drawing the rest from reference TRBV28 and TRBJ2-7, the complete variable domain is DVKVTQSSRYLVKRTGEKVFLECVQDMDHENMFWYRQDPGLGLRLIYFSYDVKMKEKGDIPEGYSVSREKKERFSLILESASTNQTSMYLCASSSARTYEQYFGPGTRLTVT.

This clone was observed a single time. The J gene is TRBJ2-7, the V gene TRBV5-6; the D gene is possibly TRBD1 (6 bases). V was trimmed by 4 bases and J by 3 bases, leaving 20 bases between them. Germline-derived CDR1 and CDR2 are SGHDT and YYEEEE. CDR3 length: 16 residues. The CDR3 DNA follows: TGTGCCAGCAGCCAATCTACAGGGCTGTTGGTCTACGAGCAGTACTTC. Translation gives CASSQSTGLLVYEQYF.

This chain links TRBV28 with TRBJ2-3; D is unresolved. Looked up from germline, CDR1 is MDHEN and CDR2 is SYDVKM. With 3 bases removed from V and 8 bases from J, the gap between germline ends came to 12 bases. The CDR3 covers 13 residues. Here the CDR3 DNA reads TGTGCCAGCAGTTTCTCAGGCTCGGGTACGCAGTATTTT. Encoded protein: CASSFSGSGTQYF.

V and J are TRBV7-2 and TRBJ2-6; D not resolved. The CDR3 totals 17 residues. Germline assignment: CDR1 SGHTA and CDR2 FQGNSA. The germline V and J ends were trimmed by 5 bases and 0 bases, with 14 bases remaining between them. DNA of the CDR3: TGTGCCAGCAGCGCCCCTCGATCAAGCTCTGGGGCCAACGTCCTGACTTTC. Its translation is CASSAPRSSSGANVLTF. Looking up the rest from reference TRBV7-2 and TRBJ2-6 gives the full variable domain: GAGVSQSPSNKVTEKGKDVELRCDPISGHTALYWYRQSLGQGLEFLIYFQGNSAPDKSGLPSDRFSAERTGGSVSTLTIQRTQQEDSAVYLCASSAPRSSSGANVLTFGAGSRLTVL.

This chain uses TRBV5-4 with TRBJ2-4; tentatively, D is TRBD2 (5 bases). Germline V gives CDR1 SGHNT, CDR2 YYREEE (reference sequence). Trimming cost V 0 bases and J 6 bases, with 13 bases left between them. The CDR3 extends over 15 amino acids. This CDR3 reads CASSLGGRSANIQYF. CDR3 DNA sequence: TGTGCCAGCAGCTTGGGAGGCCGTAGCGCAAACATTCAGTACTTC.

V usage is TRBV6-5 and J usage is TRBJ2-1; D might be TRBD2 (5 bases). The CDR3 has 13 residues. Trimming left V 0 bases short and J 8 bases short, with 8 bases between. Germline values: CDR1 MNHEY, CDR2 SVGAGI. The CDR3 bases are TGTGCCAGCAGTTACTCAAGCGGATATGAGCAGTTCTTC. This sequence encodes CASSYSSGYEQFF.

V is TRBV2 and J is TRBJ1-3; D unclear. CDR1 SNHLY and CDR2 FYNNEI come from the germline V gene. Trimming stripped 6 bases from V and 0 bases from J, with 15 bases between. The CDR3 spans 16 residues. The CDR3 DNA sequence: TGTGCCAGCAGATACTTGGAGTCCAGCTCTGGAAACACCATATATTTT. It translates to CASRYLESSSGNTIYF.

V usage is TRBV19 and J usage is TRBJ2-7; 11 positions match TRBD2. CDR3 size: 14 residues. Trimming removed 4 bases from V and 3 bases from J; junction bases left unmatched: 2. Germline CDR1 and CDR2: LNHDA and SQIVND (reference sequence). CDR3 sequence reads: CASSRGLADYEQYF. The CDR3 DNA reads as TGTGCCAGTAGTAGGGGACTAGCGGACTACGAGCAGTACTTC.

The J gene is TRBJ2-7, the V gene TRBV28; 9 bases map to TRBD1. Germline CDR1 MDHEN, CDR2 SYDVKM. The CDR3 contains 15 residues. V was clipped by 0 bases and J by 7 bases; unmatched bases: 7. The CDR3 DNA is TGTGCCAGCAGTTTATGGTCTAACAGGGGGCGAGAGCAGTACTTC. It translates to CASSLWSNRGREQYF.

This clone was found once. The chain joins TRBV19 to TRBJ2-1; D is unresolved. The V end was cut by 4 bases, the J end by 5 bases, with 12 bases between. CDR3 length: 14 residues. Germline CDR1 and CDR2: LNHDA and SQIVND (reference sequence). CDR3 DNA sequence: TGTGCCAGTAGTAGTGTCAGGATTGACAATGAGCAGTTCTTC. It encodes CASSSVRIDNEQFF.

V usage is TRBV19 and J usage is TRBJ2-7, with D perhaps given as TRBD1 or TRBD2 (5 bases each). V gave up 3 bases and J gave up 5 bases, with 14 bases separating them. The CDR3 contains 14 residues. Germline CDR1 LNHDA, CDR2 SQIVND (reference sequence). The CDR3 reads CASSMGTLSDEQYF. The CDR3, as DNA: TGTGCCAGTAGTATGGGGACCTTATCCGACGAGCAGTACTTC.

This sequence joins TRBV9 and TRBJ1-1; 7 positions agree with TRBD1. The V and J ends lost 4 bases and 3 bases, in that order; junction bases with no gene match: 6. CDR3 length: 14 amino acids. The germline CDR1 and CDR2 sequences are SGDLS and YYNGEE. Written as DNA, the CDR3 is TGTGCCAGCAGCTTCAGACAGGGAGACACTGAAGCTTTCTTT. This encodes CASSFRQGDTEAFF.

The CDR3 nucleotides are TGCGCCAGCAGCCGAGGATATTCTGGAAACACCATATATTTT. This translates into CASSRGYSGNTIYF. The chain carries TRBV5-1 and TRBJ1-3; D remains unclear. Trimming removed 4 bases at V and 1 base at J, with 9 bases between. This CDR3 spans 14 amino acids. The germline V gene encodes CDR1 SGHRS and CDR2 YFSETQ.